Following are 23 T cell receptor beta chains from one sample sequenced in a study of cytomegalovirus exposure and HLA in healthy donors. PCR amplification relied on 60 Vbeta primers (plus 13 Jbeta primers). Here immunoSEQ multiplex PCR was the method, and the copy in TCRdb shows in-frame clones only, minus some. The table lists some 85,000 clones, about four fifths of them singletons. Source material: PBMCs. Every receptor here comes from a young man in good health and CMV-seropositive.

This clone has just one count. The gene calls are TRBV5-6 and TRBJ1-1; 9 bases line up with TRBD1. Per the germline V gene, CDR1 is SGHDT and CDR2 is YYEEEE. Trimming took 4 bases from V and 6 from J; bases not matched to a gene: 4. This CDR3 spans 13 amino acids. The CDR3 nucleotides are TGTGCCAGCAGCATCGACAGGGGGTCTGAAGCTTTCTTT. It is translated as CASSIDRGSEAFF. The full variable domain, its missing parts supplied by reference TRBV5-6 and TRBJ1-1, is DAGVTQSPTHLIKTRGQQVTLRCSPKSGHDTVSWYQQALGQGPQFIFQYYEEEERQRGNFPDRFSGHQFPNYSSELNVNALLLGDSALYLCASSIDRGSEAFFGQGTRLTVV.

This clone was found a few times. The J gene is TRBJ2-3, the V gene TRBV2, with D maybe TRBD2 (6 bases). Per germline, CDR1 SNHLY and CDR2 FYNNEI. The CDR3 contains 15 residues. V lost 7 bases, J lost 2 bases, and 16 bases lay in between. CDR3 DNA sequence: TGTGCCAGCACCGAACTAGCTGCCGCCACAGATACGCAGTATTTT. This translates into CASTELAAATDTQYF. Full variable domain (rest looked up from reference TRBV2 and TRBJ2-3): EPEVTQTPSHQVTQMGQEVILRCVPISNHLYFYWYRQILGQKVEFLVSFYNNEISEKSEIFDDQFSVERPDGSNFTLKIRSTKLEDSAMYFCASTELAAATDTQYFGPGTRLTVL.

This clone has only a few counts. The chain joins TRBV6-6 to TRBJ1-5; weak D call: TRBD1 (5 bases). This CDR3 comprises 12 residues. Germline lookup yields CDR1 MNHNY and CDR2 SVGAGI (reference sequence). Trimming stripped 4 bases from V and 9 bases from J, with 10 bases between. DNA for the CDR3: TGTGCCAGCAGTTCCGCAGGGTGGCCCCAGCATTTT. Its protein product is CASSSAGWPQHF.

This clone was counted only a few times. J is TRBJ1-1 and V is TRBV6-5; D gene uncertain. Germline-derived CDR1 and CDR2 are MNHEY and SVGAGI. V dropped 2 bases and J dropped 8 bases, with 18 bases sitting between them. The CDR3 has 15 amino acids. The CDR3 nucleotides are TGTGCCAGCAGTTACGGCGCCTTGAGGCGTATAGAAGCTTTCTTT. It specifies CASSYGALRRIEAFF.

This sequence joins TRBV30 and TRBJ2-5; TRBD1 agrees at 9 bases. Trimming removed 5 bases from V and 4 bases from J; junction bases left unmatched: 26. Germline assignment: CDR1 GTSNPN and CDR2 SVGIG (reference sequence). This CDR3 comprises 20 residues. The CDR3 nucleotides read TGTGCCTGGTCCAGAGATTTTACGGGACAGGGCTACCGGAGGGGAGAGACCCAGTACTTC. Encoded protein: CAWSRDFTGQGYRRGETQYF.

The rearrangement joins TRBV5-6 to TRBJ1-1, with D possibly being TRBD1 (5 bases). V lost 0 bases and J 6 bases, leaving 9 bases between the germline ends. Germline lookup yields CDR1 SGHDT and CDR2 YYEEEE. The CDR3 loop spans 13 amino acids. The CDR3 here is CASSLGGVAEAFF. DNA for the CDR3: TGTGCCAGCAGCTTGGGGGGGGTCGCTGAAGCTTTCTTT.

The chain recombines TRBV5-1 with TRBJ2-5; D perhaps matches TRBD2 (6 bases). Germline lookup yields CDR1 SGHRS and CDR2 YFSETQ. The CDR3 runs 14 residues. Trimming took 7 bases from V and 5 from J, leaving 18 bases between them. CDR3 DNA sequence: TGCGCCAGCGCTCGCGGGGTCGGCCGGGAGACCCAGTACTTC. Translating it yields CASARGVGRETQYF. Full variable domain (missing parts from reference TRBV5-1 and TRBJ2-5): KAGVTQTPRYLIKTRGQQVTLSCSPISGHRSVSWYQQTPGQGLQFLFEYFSETQRNKGNFPGRFSGRQFSNSRSEMNVSTLELGDSALYLCASARGVGRETQYFGPGTRLLVL.

This clone was recorded once. This chain joins TRBV2 and TRBJ2-4; 12 bases line up with TRBD2. With V trimmed by 9 bases and J by 0 bases, 9 bases remained unmatched. The CDR3 spans 17 residues. CDR1 is SNHLY and CDR2 is FYNNEI in the germline V gene. This CDR3 is CASKTSGSPLAKNIQYF. The CDR3 region has the DNA TGTGCCAGTAAGACTAGCGGGAGTCCCCTAGCCAAAAACATTCAGTACTTC.

The chain combines TRBV28 with TRBJ2-1; 8 nucleotides match TRBD2. This CDR3 is built from 14 residues. V gave up 10 bases and J gave up 5 bases; unmatched junction bases: 10. Per germline, CDR1 MDHEN and CDR2 SYDVKM. In DNA form, the CDR3 reads TGTGCCATCCGCCTAGCGGGCCGAGACAATGAGCAGTTCTTC. Amino acids: CAIRLAGRDNEQFF.

The V and J genes are TRBV28 and TRBJ1-4, with a weak D call TRBD1 (5 bases). The CDR3 sequence is 17 residues long. V was shortened by 3 bases and J by 13 bases, with 27 bases between the two germline ends. CDR1 and CDR2 (germline): MDHEN, SYDVKM. The CDR3 coding sequence is TGTGCCAGCAGTTTTATATCCGTTGACAGCAACTTTATGTTACTGTTTTTT. Protein sequence: CASSFISVDSNFMLLFF.

The chain recombines TRBV20-1 with TRBJ1-1; D possibly corresponds to TRBD1 (6 bases). Germline CDR1 DFQATT, CDR2 SNEGSKA (reference sequence). V was pared by 6 bases and J by 7 bases, with 12 bases between. The CDR3 has 11 amino acids. The CDR3 nucleotides are TGCAGTGCCATCCGACAGGATGAAGCTTTCTTT. Protein sequence: CSAIRQDEAFF.

CDR3 region: CASSSTGEETQYF. The CDR3 coding sequence is TGTGCCAGCAGCTCTACAGGGGAGGAGACCCAGTACTTC. The rearrangement uses TRBV7-9 and TRBJ2-5, with 7 nucleotides matching TRBD1. The CDR3 extends over 13 amino acids. The germline V gene has CDR1 SEHNR and CDR2 FQNEAQ (reference sequence). J was trimmed by 5 bases and V by 4 bases; bases with no gene match: 4.

This chain links TRBV5-1 with TRBJ2-5, with D perhaps TRBD2 (6 bases). There are 16 residues in the CDR3. Germline loops: CDR1 SGHRS, CDR2 YFSETQ. The V and J ends lost 0 bases and 2 bases respectively, with 14 bases between them. The CDR3 DNA is TGCGCCAGCAGCTTGGGGCAGGGAGGACGGCAAGAGACCCAGTACTTC. This codes for CASSLGQGGRQETQYF. The full variable domain, completed using reference TRBV5-1 and TRBJ2-5, is KAGVTQTPRYLIKTRGQQVTLSCSPISGHRSVSWYQQTPGQGLQFLFEYFSETQRNKGNFPGRFSGRQFSNSRSEMNVSTLELGDSALYLCASSLGQGGRQETQYFGPGTRLLVL.

The chain carries TRBV5-6 and TRBJ1-2; D not certain. Germline V CDR1 and CDR2: SGHDT, YYEEEE. The CDR3 has 12 amino acids. V lost 3 bases and J 7 bases, leaving 10 bases between the germline ends. The chain's CDR3 is CASSSLPGGYTF. The CDR3 bases are TGTGCCAGCAGCTCCCTCCCGGGTGGCTACACCTTC.

This sequence joins TRBV6-5 and TRBJ1-3; D is uncertain. V was cut by 0 bases and J by 3 bases, with 9 bases left in between. This CDR3 contains 15 residues. Germline CDR1 and CDR2: MNHEY and SVGAGI. This chain's CDR3 is CASSYSGSSGNTIYF. For the CDR3, the DNA is TGTGCCAGCAGTTACTCGGGGAGCAGTGGAAACACCATATATTTT.

This clone was seen a few times. This sequence joins TRBV7-3 and TRBJ2-7; the match to TRBD2 covers 12 bases. The germline V gene has CDR1 SGHTA and CDR2 FQGTGA. The CDR3 runs to 15 residues. V shed 5 bases and J 7 bases; nucleotides not matched to a gene: 9. CDR3: CASSPRLAGAHEQYF. CDR3 sequence (DNA): TGTGCCAGCAGCCCTCGACTAGCGGGAGCTCATGAGCAGTACTTC.

The genes are TRBV18 and TRBJ1-5, with D perhaps TRBD1 (6 bases). V dropped 5 bases and J dropped 3 bases, with 8 bases sitting between them. Looked up from germline, CDR1 is KGHSH and CDR2 is LQKENI. This CDR3 is built from 13 residues. For the CDR3, the DNA is TGTGCCAGCTCAAGGACAGTCAATCAGCCCCAGCATTTT. Translating gives CASSRTVNQPQHF.

The chain combines TRBV9 with TRBJ2-7; 8 nucleotides line up with TRBD2. The length of the CDR3 is 16 residues. The junction had 16 bases not matched to a gene; V was cut back by 4 bases and J by 7 bases. Germline CDR1 reads SGDLS; CDR2 reads YYNGEE. Here the CDR3 DNA reads TGTGCCAGCAGCCCGGCGGGGGGCGGGAGTCCCGGGGAGCAGTACTTC. Encoded protein: CASSPAGGGSPGEQYF.

The chain combines TRBV6-1 with TRBJ2-2; 9 bases fit TRBD2. Germline V gene data show CDR1 as MNHNS and CDR2 as SASEGT. CDR3 length: 14 residues. J lost 1 base, V lost 6 bases, and 0 bases had no gene match. CDR3 residues: CASRAGGNTGELFF. CDR3 sequence (DNA): TGTGCCAGCAGAGCGGGGGGGAACACCGGGGAGCTGTTTTTT.

This rearrangement joins TRBV5-1 to TRBJ2-7; maybe TRBD2 (5 bases). V lost 1 base to trimming and J lost 6 bases, with 14 bases between them. The CDR3 sequence is 14 residues long. Germline V CDR1 and CDR2: SGHRS, YFSETQ. CDR3 in DNA: TGCGCCAGCAGCTTGTATCTACTAGAGAGCGAGCAGTACTTC. The encoded protein is CASSLYLLESEQYF.

The chain carries TRBV7-6 and TRBJ2-5; D might be TRBD1 (5 bases). There are 14 residues in the CDR3. The germline V gene has CDR1 SGHVS and CDR2 FNYEAQ. V was clipped by 3 bases and J by 2 bases, with 10 bases between them. CDR3 sequence reads: CASSFQGSQETQYF. Here the CDR3 DNA reads TGTGCCAGCAGCTTTCAGGGATCTCAAGAGACCCAGTACTTC.

V and J are TRBV28 and TRBJ1-2; tentatively, D is TRBD1 (5 bases). CDR3 length: 14 amino acids. Germline CDR1 MDHEN, CDR2 SYDVKM. Trimming took 3 bases from V and 4 from J, leaving 12 bases between them. CDR3 loop: CASSFVGGTYGYTF. The CDR3 DNA follows: TGTGCCAGCAGTTTTGTGGGGGGTACCTATGGCTACACCTTC.

The rearrangement links TRBV5-1 to TRBJ2-3; 12 bases map to TRBD2. CDR1 is SGHRS and CDR2 is YFSETQ in the germline V gene. The CDR3 consists of 16 residues. Trimming at V came to 4 bases and at J to 5 bases, leaving 8 bases not matched to a gene. The CDR3 DNA reads as TGCGCCAGCAGCCGGCGGACTAGCGGGAACCGAGATACGCAGTATTTT. Protein sequence: CASSRRTSGNRDTQYF.